The 26 T cell receptor beta chains below all came from one sample that was sequenced in a study of naive and memory T cell subsets (dated by TCRdb to about 2017). Receptor libraries were prepared by 5' RACE. Reads for this sample came from an Illumina MiSeq. Four rounds of PCR, run with the SP2 primer together with nested alpha and beta constant region primers, were used to amplify the ligated cDNA. TCRdb took the public reads, trimmed them with fastp at Q25, ran MiXCR for clone calling and kept in-frame beta chains. One record per CDR3 amino acid sequence lists the most common genes and DNA. The sample table records roughly 60,000 distinct CDR3 sequences; 8% to 9% of these occur just once. Of the sample, about 19% falls within the top ten clones. The study described a robust, sensitive protocol for amplifying, sequencing and analyzing TCRs, using 3' ligation of a UMI-containing oligonucleotide to TCR cDNA.

Every receptor here comes from a female donor in good health.

This clonotype was seen many times. The chain uses TRBV18 and TRBJ1-2; possibly TRBD1 for D (5 bases). The CDR3 contains 14 residues. Germline values: CDR1 KGHSH, CDR2 LQKENI. The V end was cut by 3 bases, the J end by 2 bases, with 10 bases between. The CDR3 region has the DNA TGTGCCAGCTCACCTCCGGGACTCAACTATGGCTACACCTTC. Encoded protein: CASSPPGLNYGYTF.

This clonotype was seen more than once but under ten times. The chain uses TRBV19 and TRBJ1-1, with D uncertain. Per the germline V gene, CDR1 is LNHDA and CDR2 is SQIVND (reference sequence). The CDR3 consists of 15 residues. Trimming removed 5 bases at V and 8 bases at J, with 21 bases between. The CDR3 sequence is CASSPWTRRFTEAFF. The CDR3 DNA reads TGTGCCAGTAGTCCGTGGACCCGACGTTTTACCGAAGCTTTCTTT.

The V call is TRBV10-2, the J call TRBJ2-5; the D is unclear. Trimming removed 8 bases from V and 5 bases from J, with 15 bases in between. This CDR3 is 13 amino acids long. CDR1 is WSHSY, CDR2 SAAADI, per germline. This chain's CDR3 is CASAPTERETQYF. CDR3 nucleotide sequence: TGCGCCAGCGCTCCTACCGAGCGTGAGACCCAGTACTTC.

The chain couples TRBV5-4 to TRBJ2-3, with no clear D. V lost 0 bases, J lost 3 bases, and 5 bases lay in between. Per the germline V gene, CDR1 is SGHNT and CDR2 is YYREEE (reference sequence). The CDR3 has 13 amino acids. The CDR3 region has the DNA TGTGCCAGCAGCTTGGGTGAGACAGATACGCAGTATTTT. Amino acids: CASSLGETDTQYF.

The gene calls are TRBV19 and TRBJ2-1; TRBD2 aligns across 7 bases. Trimming removed 3 bases from V and 5 bases from J; junction bases left unmatched: 7. The CDR3 extends over 15 amino acids. Germline lookup yields CDR1 LNHDA and CDR2 SQIVND (reference sequence). In DNA, the CDR3 is TGTGCCAGTAGTATCCCTAGCGGAGCAAACAATGAGCAGTTCTTC. Its protein product is CASSIPSGANNEQFF. The complete variable domain, with remaining parts taken from reference TRBV19 and TRBJ2-1, reads DGGITQSPKYLFRKEGQNVTLSCEQNLNHDAMYWYRQDPGQGLRLIYYSQIVNDFQKGDIAEGYSVSREKKESFPLTVTSAQKNPTAFYLCASSIPSGANNEQFFGPGTRLTVL.

The rearrangement joins TRBV2 to TRBJ2-3, with 13 bases identical to TRBD2. Germline assignment: CDR1 SNHLY and CDR2 FYNNEI. The CDR3 is 15 amino acids. After removal of 7 bases from V and 2 bases from J, the junction contained 3 bases not matched to a gene. CDR3 sequence reads: CASTGTSGDTDTQYF. DNA for the CDR3: TGTGCCAGCACCGGGACTAGCGGGGACACAGATACGCAGTATTTT.

V gene TRBV19 combines with J gene TRBJ1-1, with TRBD1 matching 8 bases. The length of the CDR3 is 16 residues. J gave up 5 bases and V 5 bases, and 13 bases lay outside the gene matches. The germline CDR1 and CDR2 sequences are LNHDA and SQIVND (reference sequence). Here the CDR3 DNA reads TGTGCCAGTAGTTTAGGGACAGGTCGATCCCATACTGAAGCTTTCTTT. It specifies CASSLGTGRSHTEAFF.

This clonotype showed up just a few times. V gene TRBV29-1 combines with J gene TRBJ2-5, with D unclear. This CDR3 is 19 amino acids long. Trimming left V 3 bases short and J 1 base short, with 27 bases between. Germline values: CDR1 SQVTM, CDR2 ANQGSEA. DNA for the CDR3: TGCAGCGTTGAGCCATCGACGGACGCCGTAAGGTACGGCCAAGAGACCCAGTACTTC. Protein sequence: CSVEPSTDAVRYGQETQYF.

This clonotype was seen a few times. The CDR3 DNA is TGTGCCTCACGACAGGGGTCCTACAATGAGCAGTTCTTC. It translates to CASRQGSYNEQFF. The chain combines TRBV6-1 with TRBJ2-1, with 8 nucleotides matching TRBD1. CDR1 MNHNS and CDR2 SASEGT come from the germline V gene. V was pared by 11 bases and J by 1 base, with 4 bases of the junction left unmatched. This CDR3 spans 13 amino acids.

This clonotype was detected ten times or more. The chain combines TRBV30 with TRBJ1-2; weak D call: TRBD1 (6 bases). The CDR3 has 14 residues. Trimming left V 4 bases short and J 4 bases short, with 16 bases between. Looked up from germline, CDR1 is GTSNPN and CDR2 is SVGIG (reference sequence). The CDR3 here is CAWIGQFTIYGYTF. DNA of the CDR3: TGTGCCTGGATAGGACAGTTTACCATCTATGGCTACACCTTC. The variable domain in full, completed from reference TRBV30 and TRBJ1-2, reads SQTIHQWPATLVQPVGSPLSLECTVEGTSNPNLYWYRQAAGRGLQLLFYSVGIGQISSEVPQNLSASRPQDRQFILSSKKLLLSDSGFYLCAWIGQFTIYGYTFGSGTRLTVV.

This clonotype has at least ten counts. This rearrangement joins TRBV6-2 or TRBV6-3 to TRBJ2-3; D perhaps matches TRBD2 (6 bases). The V end was cut by 6 bases, the J end by 0 bases, with 13 bases between. CDR3 size: 15 residues. Germline CDR1 reads MNHEY; CDR2 reads SVGEGT. CDR3 residues: CASSPAGLSTDTQYF. The CDR3 DNA reads as TGTGCCAGCAGCCCCGCGGGACTTAGCACAGATACGCAGTATTTT.

Many counts were recorded for this clonotype. The chain is built from TRBV30 and TRBJ1-3; D is unclear. Trimming shortened V by 3 bases and J by 3 bases, and 15 bases separated the two germline ends. CDR1 is GTSNPN and CDR2 is SVGIG in the germline V gene (reference sequence). This CDR3 contains 15 residues. The CDR3 sequence is CAWSPKHGGGNTIYF. In DNA, the CDR3 is TGTGCCTGGAGCCCCAAACACGGAGGTGGAAACACCATATATTTT.

This clonotype has a count of ten or more. The chain has TRBV28 and TRBJ2-1, with TRBD1 matching over 8 bases. The length of the CDR3 is 15 residues. Germline V lookup: CDR1 MDHEN, CDR2 SYDVKM. With V trimmed by 3 bases and J by 4 bases, 5 bases remained unmatched. Here the CDR3 reads CASSFIQGVYNEQFF. CDR3 sequence (DNA): TGTGCCAGCAGTTTTATACAGGGGGTTTACAATGAGCAGTTCTTC.

The genes are TRBV2 and TRBJ2-7; D might be TRBD1 or TRBD2, each matching 5 bases. Germline V gives CDR1 SNHLY, CDR2 FYNNEI. Deletions cut 3 bases from V and 4 bases from J, with 13 bases between. The CDR3 covers 14 residues. The CDR3 region is CASSDMVREYEQYF. CDR3 sequence (DNA): TGTGCCAGCAGTGATATGGTCAGGGAGTACGAGCAGTACTTC. Full variable domain (remainder filled in from reference TRBV2 and TRBJ2-7): EPEVTQTPSHQVTQMGQEVILRCVPISNHLYFYWYRQILGQKVEFLVSFYNNEISEKSEIFDDQFSVERPDGSNFTLKIRSTKLEDSAMYFCASSDMVREYEQYFGPGTRLTVT.

CDR3 in DNA: TGTGCCAGTAGTATAGGACTAGCGGGCAATGAGCAGTTCTTC. Translated: CASSIGLAGNEQFF. V gene TRBV19 combines with J gene TRBJ2-1; 10 positions agree with TRBD2. The CDR3 totals 14 residues. Losses at the gene ends were 1 base for V and 6 bases for J; bases not matched to a gene: 0. Germline values: CDR1 LNHDA, CDR2 SQIVND (reference sequence).

This clonotype was counted a few times. J is TRBJ2-1 and V is TRBV9; D remains ambiguous. The CDR3 sequence is 13 residues long. V lost 4 bases to trimming and J lost 2 bases, with 7 bases between them. Germline CDR1 and CDR2: SGDLS and YYNGEE. CDR3 coding DNA: TGTGCCAGCAGCACGCGACCCTACAATGAGCAGTTCTTC. It specifies CASSTRPYNEQFF.

J is TRBJ2-2 and V is TRBV6-2 or TRBV6-3; D gene uncertain. V lost 6 bases to trimming and J lost 1 base, with 9 bases between them. The CDR3 loop spans 14 amino acids. Germline CDR1 reads MNHEY; CDR2 reads SVGEGT. DNA of the CDR3: TGTGCCAGCAGGGGCTCAGGGAACACCGGGGAGCTGTTTTTT. Translation gives CASRGSGNTGELFF.

This clonotype was counted at least ten times. This chain connects TRBV20-1 to TRBJ1-2; 8 bases fit TRBD1. V lost 6 bases to trimming and J lost 8 bases; unmatched junction nucleotides: 14. Germline V gene data show CDR1 as DFQATT and CDR2 as SNEGSKA (reference sequence). This CDR3 region has 14 residues. The CDR3 DNA reads TGCAGTGCCGCGGGACAGGCCACACCGGAGGGCTACACCTTC. It yields the protein CSAAGQATPEGYTF.

This clonotype was seen a handful of times. The gene calls are TRBV19 and TRBJ1-2; D gene ambiguous. The germline CDR1 and CDR2 sequences are LNHDA and SQIVND (reference sequence). The V gene lost 5 bases and the J gene lost 3 bases, with 16 bases spanning the gap. The CDR3 is 15 amino acids. The CDR3 sequence is CASSVATRSDYGYTF. CDR3 coding DNA: TGTGCCAGTAGTGTTGCGACAAGGAGCGACTATGGCTACACCTTC.

This clonotype appeared a few times. The rearrangement uses TRBV5-8 and TRBJ1-1; TRBD1 agrees at 8 bases. Losses at the gene ends were 4 bases for V and 4 bases for J; bases not matched to a gene: 15. Germline assignment: CDR1 SGHTS and CDR2 YDEGEE. The CDR3 has 17 amino acids. CDR3 DNA sequence: TGTGCCAGCAGCCCGGGGACAGGAGTAAACTTTGCCACTGAAGCTTTCTTT. Translating it yields CASSPGTGVNFATEAFF. Supplemented by reference TRBV5-8 and TRBJ1-1, the full variable domain reads EAGVTQSPTHLIKTRGQQATLRCSPISGHTSVYWYQQALGLGLQFLLWYDEGEERNRGNFPPRFSGRQFPNYSSELNVNALELEDSALYLCASSPGTGVNFATEAFFGQGTRLTVV.

This clonotype has only a few counts. V usage is TRBV27 and J usage is TRBJ2-7; D unclear. V was shortened by 0 bases and J by 5 bases, with 17 bases between the two germline ends. Germline-derived CDR1 and CDR2 are MNHEY and SMNVEV (reference sequence). This CDR3 is built from 16 residues. CDR3 region: CASSLSRGLFGHEQYF. The CDR3 nucleotides read TGTGCCAGCAGTTTATCTCGCGGATTGTTCGGGCACGAGCAGTACTTC.

This clonotype was detected only a few times. V is TRBV12-3 or TRBV12-4 and J is TRBJ2-3; TRBD2 might be the D (5 bases). With 5 bases removed from V and 8 bases from J, the gap between germline ends came to 14 bases. The CDR3 runs to 13 residues. This chain's CDR3 is CASSDSSRGTQYF. CDR3 bases: TGTGCCAGCAGTGACTCCTCCCGGGGTACGCAGTATTTT.

This clonotype was observed a few times. The rearrangement links TRBV3-1 to TRBJ2-2; D remains unclear. The germline V gene encodes CDR1 LGHDT and CDR2 YNNKEL (reference sequence). The CDR3 has 16 amino acids. Trimming pared 3 bases from V and 4 bases from J, leaving 15 bases between. The CDR3 protein is CASSHSYSLGTGELFF. Here the CDR3 DNA reads TGTGCCAGCAGCCATAGCTATTCCCTAGGCACCGGGGAGCTGTTTTTT.

This clonotype has a handful of counts. The rearrangement joins TRBV20-1 to TRBJ2-1; TRBD2 matches at 12 bases. Germline V gene lookup returns CDR1 DFQATT and CDR2 SNEGSKA (reference sequence). The V segment lost 3 bases and the J segment 6 bases; nucleotides outside the gene matches: 6. This CDR3 contains 15 residues. CDR3 loop: CSASTGLAGINEQFF. The CDR3 nucleotides are TGCAGTGCTAGTACTGGACTAGCGGGAATCAATGAGCAGTTCTTC.

Many counts were recorded for this clonotype. The rearrangement uses TRBV13 and TRBJ1-6, with TRBD1 matching over 9 bases. CDR1 and CDR2 from the germline V gene are PRHDT and FYEKMQ (reference sequence). V was pared by 3 bases and J by 8 bases, with 5 bases of the junction left unmatched. The CDR3 runs 15 residues. This chain's CDR3 is CASSFEGQGYSPLHF. DNA for the CDR3: TGTGCCAGCAGCTTCGAAGGACAGGGGTATTCACCCCTCCACTTT.

This clonotype was observed a handful of times. The chain joins TRBV4-1 to TRBJ2-7, with D tentatively TRBD1 (6 bases). The ends were cut back, 3 bases at V and 0 bases at J, with 18 bases in the middle. CDR1 and CDR2 from the germline V gene are MGHRA and YSYEKL. This CDR3 has 17 residues. CDR3 in amino acids: CASSQISGTTTSYEQYF. Here the CDR3 DNA reads TGCGCCAGCAGCCAGATATCCGGGACAACCACCTCCTACGAGCAGTACTTC.